This T cell receptor beta chain stems from a study of blood T cell repertoires in COVID-19. Study background: Donors in the United States, Italy and Spain gave samples during acute or convalescent COVID-19.

Per the study methods: Using reference gene primer amplification, nucleated cell counts were estimated. The method was immunoSEQ multiplex PCR; TCRdb's version includes in-frame clones alone and lacks a portion of them. V and J calls plus clone size are reproduced from that table; the DNA served to infer D and trimming. The sample lists around 260,000 clones; 91% were seen once. Material: peripheral blood. This clonotype was sampled from a woman between 25 and 40 years old with COVID-19, enrolled during active disease.

This CDR3 is CASSRSLPTGGDYGYTF. The CDR3 DNA reads TGTGCCAGCAGCAGATCCTTACCGACAGGGGGCGACTATGGCTACACCTTC. V gene TRBV3-1 (or the pseudogene TRBV3-2) combines with J gene TRBJ1-2, with 10 bases fitting TRBD1. The CDR3 contains 17 residues. Germline V lookup: CDR1 LGHDT, CDR2 YNNKEL (reference sequence). V trimming: 5 bases; J trimming: 3 bases; junction bases outside the gene matches: 12.